Detailed here is one TCR beta chain. The antigen remains unidentified. The data belong to a study of graft-versus-host responses after intestinal transplantation. Looking at the study overall: Recipients received multivisceral, liver-intestinal, or isolated intestinal transplants. Induction using anti-thymocyte globulin, followed by tacrolimus and steroids for around 3 years, was given to all recipients.

Whole-study results and caveats: There was an association between peak levels of circulating GvH clones and early post-transplant HvG declines. Allografts from individuals with graft-donor T cell macrochimerism displayed high graft-versus-host to host-versus-graft clonal ratios.

Unmatched junction bases numbered 10, after V lost 6 bases and J lost 2 bases. Looked up from germline, CDR1 is SGHVS and CDR2 is FQNEAQ. The CDR3 covers 16 residues. Using immunoSEQ multiplex PCR, the repertoire was profiled, and TCRdb retains in-frame clones only, with some absent. Of fewer than 95,000 clones in the sample, around 93% were seen once. The receptor was derived from a human donor who received an intestinal transplant. The chain links TRBV7-8 to TRBJ2-1; 7 bases line up with TRBD2. Material: unstimulated CD8+ T cells sorted from spleen or lymph node cells, obtained before intestinal transplant. CDR3 residues: CASSQGRLAAYNEQFF. CDR3 sequence (DNA): TGTGCCAGCAGTCAAGGACGTCTAGCGGCCTACAATGAGCAGTTCTTC.